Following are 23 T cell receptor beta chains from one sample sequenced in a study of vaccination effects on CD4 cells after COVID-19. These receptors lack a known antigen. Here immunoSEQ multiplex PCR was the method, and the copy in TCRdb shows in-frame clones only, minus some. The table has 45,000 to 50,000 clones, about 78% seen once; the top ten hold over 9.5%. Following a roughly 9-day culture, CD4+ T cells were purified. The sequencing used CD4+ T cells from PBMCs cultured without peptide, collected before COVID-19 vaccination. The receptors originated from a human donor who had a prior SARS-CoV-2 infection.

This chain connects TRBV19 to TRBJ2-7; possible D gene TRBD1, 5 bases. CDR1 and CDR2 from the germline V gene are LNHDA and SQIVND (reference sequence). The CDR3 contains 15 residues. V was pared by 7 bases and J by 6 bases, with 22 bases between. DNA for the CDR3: TGTGCCAGTACCGATTCGCAGGGATTCCCCTTCGAGCAGTACTTC. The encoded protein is CASTDSQGFPFEQYF.

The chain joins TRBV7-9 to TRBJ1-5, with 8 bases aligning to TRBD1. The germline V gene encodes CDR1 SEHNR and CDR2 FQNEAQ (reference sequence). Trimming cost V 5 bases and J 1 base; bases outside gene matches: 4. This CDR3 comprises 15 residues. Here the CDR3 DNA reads TGTGCCAGCAGCCCAGGGGGCCGGAGCAATCAGCCCCAGCATTTT. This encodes CASSPGGRSNQPQHF.

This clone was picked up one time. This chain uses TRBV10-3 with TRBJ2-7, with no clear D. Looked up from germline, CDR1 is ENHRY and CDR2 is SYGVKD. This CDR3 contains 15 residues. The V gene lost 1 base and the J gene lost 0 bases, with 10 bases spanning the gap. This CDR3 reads CAISEWAESSYEQYF. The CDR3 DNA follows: TGTGCCATCAGTGAGTGGGCAGAAAGCTCCTACGAGCAGTACTTC.

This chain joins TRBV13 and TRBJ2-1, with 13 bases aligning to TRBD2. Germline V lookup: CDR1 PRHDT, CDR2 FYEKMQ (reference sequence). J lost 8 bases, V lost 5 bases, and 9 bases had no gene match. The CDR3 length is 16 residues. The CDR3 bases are TGTGCCAGCAGCCAAAGACTAGCGGGAGGCCAGGATGAGCAGTTCTTC. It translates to CASSQRLAGGQDEQFF.

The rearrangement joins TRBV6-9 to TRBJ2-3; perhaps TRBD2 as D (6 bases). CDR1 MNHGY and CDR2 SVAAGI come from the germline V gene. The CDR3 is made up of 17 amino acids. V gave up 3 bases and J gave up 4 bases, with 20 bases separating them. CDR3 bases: TGTGCCAGCAGTTACTTGACTTCGGGACTTGCGGCAGATACGCAGTATTTT. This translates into CASSYLTSGLAADTQYF.

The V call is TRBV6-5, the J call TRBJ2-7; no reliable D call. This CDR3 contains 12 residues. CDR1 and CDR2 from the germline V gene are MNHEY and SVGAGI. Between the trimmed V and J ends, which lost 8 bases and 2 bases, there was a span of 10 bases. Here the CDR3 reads CASQDGPYEQYF. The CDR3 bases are TGTGCCAGCCAAGACGGTCCCTACGAGCAGTACTTC.

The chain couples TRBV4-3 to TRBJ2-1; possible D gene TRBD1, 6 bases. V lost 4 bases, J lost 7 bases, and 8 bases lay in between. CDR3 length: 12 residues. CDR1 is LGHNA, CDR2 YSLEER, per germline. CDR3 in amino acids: CASSLQGNEQFF. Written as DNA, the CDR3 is TGCGCCAGCAGCCTACAGGGAAATGAGCAGTTCTTC.

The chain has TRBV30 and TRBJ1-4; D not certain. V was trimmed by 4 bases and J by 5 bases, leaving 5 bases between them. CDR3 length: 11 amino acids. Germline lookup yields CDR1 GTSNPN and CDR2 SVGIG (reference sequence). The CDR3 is CAWTLNEKLFF. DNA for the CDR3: TGTGCCTGGACCTTAAATGAAAAACTGTTTTTT.

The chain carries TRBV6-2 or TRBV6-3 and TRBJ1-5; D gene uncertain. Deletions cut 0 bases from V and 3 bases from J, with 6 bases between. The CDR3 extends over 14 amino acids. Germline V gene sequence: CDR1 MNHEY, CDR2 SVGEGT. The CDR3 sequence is CASSYSNFNQPQHF. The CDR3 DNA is TGTGCCAGCAGTTACTCGAACTTCAATCAGCCCCAGCATTTT.

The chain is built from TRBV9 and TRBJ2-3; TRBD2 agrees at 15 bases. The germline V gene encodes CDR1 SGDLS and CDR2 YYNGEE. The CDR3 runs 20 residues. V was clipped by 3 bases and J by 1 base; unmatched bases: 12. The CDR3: CASSASGLAGGEGGTDTQYF. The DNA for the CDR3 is TGTGCCAGCAGCGCGAGCGGACTAGCGGGAGGGGAGGGTGGCACAGATACGCAGTATTTT.

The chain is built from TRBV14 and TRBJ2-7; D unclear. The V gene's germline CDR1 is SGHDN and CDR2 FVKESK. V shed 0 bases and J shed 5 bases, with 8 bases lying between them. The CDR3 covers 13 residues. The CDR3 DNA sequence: TGTGCCAGCAGCCAAGAACGCGTAGACGAGCAGTACTTC. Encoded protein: CASSQERVDEQYF.

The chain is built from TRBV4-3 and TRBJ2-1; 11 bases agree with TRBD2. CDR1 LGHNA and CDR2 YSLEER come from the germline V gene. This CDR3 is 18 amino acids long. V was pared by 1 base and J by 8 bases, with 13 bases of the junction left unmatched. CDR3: CASSQAMGGSGRADEQFF. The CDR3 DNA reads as TGCGCCAGCAGCCAAGCGATGGGAGGTAGCGGGAGGGCCGATGAGCAGTTCTTC.

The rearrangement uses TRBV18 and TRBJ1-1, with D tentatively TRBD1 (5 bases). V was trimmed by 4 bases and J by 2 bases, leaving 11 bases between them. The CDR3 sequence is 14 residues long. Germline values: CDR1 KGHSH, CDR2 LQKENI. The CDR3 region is CASSLQGGNTEAFF. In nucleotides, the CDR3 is TGTGCCAGCTCACTGCAGGGAGGTAACACTGAAGCTTTCTTT.

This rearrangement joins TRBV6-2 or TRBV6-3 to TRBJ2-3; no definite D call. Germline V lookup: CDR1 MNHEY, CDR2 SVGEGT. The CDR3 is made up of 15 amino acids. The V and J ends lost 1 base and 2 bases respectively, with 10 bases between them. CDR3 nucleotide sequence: TGTGCCAGCAGTTACTTCGTGGGAAACACAGATACGCAGTATTTT. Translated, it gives CASSYFVGNTDTQYF.

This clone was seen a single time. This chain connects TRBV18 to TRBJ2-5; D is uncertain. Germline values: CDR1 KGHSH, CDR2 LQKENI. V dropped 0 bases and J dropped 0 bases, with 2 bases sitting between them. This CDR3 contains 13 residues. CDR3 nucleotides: TGTGCCAGCTCACCACCGAACCAAGAGACCCAGTACTTC. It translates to CASSPPNQETQYF. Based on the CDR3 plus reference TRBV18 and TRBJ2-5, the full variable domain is NAGVMQNPRHLVRRRGQEARLRCSPMKGHSHVYWYRQLPEEGLKFMVYLQKENIIDESGMPKERFSAEFPKEGPSILRIQQVVRGDSAAYFCASSPPNQETQYFGPGTRLLVL.

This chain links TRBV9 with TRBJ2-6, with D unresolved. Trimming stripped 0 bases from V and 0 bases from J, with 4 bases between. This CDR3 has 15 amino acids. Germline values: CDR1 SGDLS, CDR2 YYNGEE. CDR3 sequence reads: CASSVGGSGANVLTF. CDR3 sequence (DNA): TGTGCCAGCAGCGTAGGGGGCTCTGGGGCCAACGTCCTGACTTTC.

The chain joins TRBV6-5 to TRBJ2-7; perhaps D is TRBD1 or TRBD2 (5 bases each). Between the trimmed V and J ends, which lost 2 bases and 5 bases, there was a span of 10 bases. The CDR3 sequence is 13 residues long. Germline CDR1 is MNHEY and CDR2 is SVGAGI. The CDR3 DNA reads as TGTGCCAGCAGTTACCGGGACGGAAACGAGCAGTACTTC. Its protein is CASSYRDGNEQYF.

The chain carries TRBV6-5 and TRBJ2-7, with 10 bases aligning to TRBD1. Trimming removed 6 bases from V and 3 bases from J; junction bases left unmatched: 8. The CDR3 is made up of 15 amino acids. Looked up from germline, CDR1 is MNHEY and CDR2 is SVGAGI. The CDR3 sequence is CASSQWTGGVYEQYF. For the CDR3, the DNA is TGTGCCAGCAGCCAATGGACAGGGGGAGTCTACGAGCAGTACTTC.

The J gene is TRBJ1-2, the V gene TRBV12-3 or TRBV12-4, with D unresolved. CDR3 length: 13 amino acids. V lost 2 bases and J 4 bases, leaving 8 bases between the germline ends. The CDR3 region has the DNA TGTGCCAGCAGTTTATGGTCTGGCTATGGCTACACCTTC. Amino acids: CASSLWSGYGYTF.

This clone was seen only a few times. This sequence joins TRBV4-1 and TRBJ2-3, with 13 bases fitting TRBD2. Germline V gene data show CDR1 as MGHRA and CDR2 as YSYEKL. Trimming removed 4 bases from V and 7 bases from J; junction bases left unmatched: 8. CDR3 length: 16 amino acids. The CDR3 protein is CASSRTRTSGGYTQYF. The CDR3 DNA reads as TGCGCCAGCAGCCGGACTCGGACTAGCGGGGGTTATACGCAGTATTTT.

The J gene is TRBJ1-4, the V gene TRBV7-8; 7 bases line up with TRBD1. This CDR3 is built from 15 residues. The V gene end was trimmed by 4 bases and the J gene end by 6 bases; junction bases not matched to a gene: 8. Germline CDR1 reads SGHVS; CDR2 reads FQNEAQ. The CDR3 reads CASSSGQEIYEKLFF. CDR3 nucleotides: TGTGCCAGCAGCTCAGGACAGGAAATCTATGAAAAACTGTTTTTT.

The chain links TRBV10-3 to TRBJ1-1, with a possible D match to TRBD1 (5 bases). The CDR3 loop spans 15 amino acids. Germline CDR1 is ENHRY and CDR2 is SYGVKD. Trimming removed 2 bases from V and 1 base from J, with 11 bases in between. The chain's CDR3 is CAISETGPKNTEAFF. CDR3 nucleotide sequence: TGTGCCATCAGTGAGACGGGGCCCAAGAACACTGAAGCTTTCTTT.

For the CDR3, the DNA is TGTGCCAGCAGTCCAGAGGGGTGGAAGGACACTGAAGCTTTCTTT. It yields the protein CASSPEGWKDTEAFF. This sequence joins TRBV3-1 (or the pseudogene TRBV3-2) and TRBJ1-1, with D possibly being TRBD1 (5 bases). Germline V lookup: CDR1 LGHDT, CDR2 YNNKEL (reference sequence). This CDR3 contains 15 residues. Trimming left V 6 bases short and J 3 bases short, with 17 bases between.